Given below is one T cell receptor (beta chain) in context. Its antigen is still unknown. With a much larger clone just one base away, this may be a read error. The data derive from a study of CD8 T cells in ankylosing spondylitis. Whole-study findings and limits: Disease-linked clones were CD8+ and relatively rare in peripheral blood. There was a TCR beta motif, made of roughly eight highly homologous variants, that appeared characteristic of ankylosing spondylitis blood. Earlier authors reported some of these motif variants in reactive arthritis synovial fluid and blood. Within matched ankylosing spondylitis synovial fluid, disease-linked clones were reportedly significantly enriched.

The CDR3 spans 13 residues. The V gene's germline CDR1 is SGHTA and CDR2 FQGNSA. TCRdb fed the 5' RACE reads into MiXCR, producing one record per CDR3 protein. The sample yields about 250,000 distinct CDR3 sequences, roughly 8.2% seen once. Sequencing input: blood, either unsorted or a sorted T cell fraction (not recorded which). This chain joins TRBV7-2 and TRBJ2-7; 8 nucleotides agree with TRBD2. The origin of this receptor is a female donor with ankylosing spondylitis or in good health (not recorded which). The CDR3 DNA reads TGTGCCAGCAGCAAAGCGGGAGTATTAGAGCAGCACTTC. It yields the protein CASSKAGVLEQHF.